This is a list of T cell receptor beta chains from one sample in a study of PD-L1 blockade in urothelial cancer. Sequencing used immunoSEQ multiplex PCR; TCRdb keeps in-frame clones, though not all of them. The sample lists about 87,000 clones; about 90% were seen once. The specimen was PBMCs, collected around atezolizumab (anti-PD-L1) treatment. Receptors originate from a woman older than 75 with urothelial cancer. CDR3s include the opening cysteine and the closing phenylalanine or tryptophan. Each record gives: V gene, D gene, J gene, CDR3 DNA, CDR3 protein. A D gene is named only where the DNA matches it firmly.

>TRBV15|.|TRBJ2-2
TGTGCCACCAGCAGAGACTCACAGAACACCGGGGAGCTGTTTTTT
CATSRDSQNTGELFF
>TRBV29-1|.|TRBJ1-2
TGCAGCGTTGGTGACAGCCCACCTATATTCTATGGCTACACCTTC
CSVGDSPPIFYGYTF
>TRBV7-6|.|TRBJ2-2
TGTGCCAGCACCCCCGGGTCGACCGTCGCCGGGGAGCTGTTTTTT
CASTPGSTVAGELFF
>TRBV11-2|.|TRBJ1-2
TGTGCCAGCAGCAGGGAGGGCTATGGCTACACCTTC
CASSREGYGYTF
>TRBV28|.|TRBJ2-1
TGTGCCAGCACCCGCGGGTCTTTGTCCAATGAGCAGTTCTTC
CASTRGSLSNEQFF
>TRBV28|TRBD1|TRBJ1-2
TGTGCCAGCAGGGGGGACAGGGGTTATGGCTACACCTTC
CASRGDRGYGYTF
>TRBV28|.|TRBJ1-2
TGTGCCAGTGTCGGGGGAGGGGATGCCTATGGCTACACCTTC
CASVGGGDAYGYTF
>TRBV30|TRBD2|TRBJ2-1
TGTGCCTGGAGTGTACTCGGGAGCGGGGTCTACAATGAGCAGTTCTTC
CAWSVLGSGVYNEQFF
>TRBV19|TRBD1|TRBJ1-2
TGTGCCAGTAGCGGCGCAAGGTCAGGGGGAAGGTATGGCTACACCTTC
CASSGARSGGRYGYTF
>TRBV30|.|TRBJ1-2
TGTGCCTGGAGCGGACAGAACTATGGCTACACCTTC
CAWSGQNYGYTF